One sample yielded the 27 T cell receptor beta chains listed below, sequenced in a study of PD-1 blockade in classical Hodgkin lymphoma. Each patient's relapse followed autologous stem cell transplantation, and brentuximab vedotin exposure varied. Profiled with immunoSEQ multiplex PCR; TCRdb holds only in-frame clones, not every one. The sample has some 22,000 clones, roughly 78% seen once. This specimen consisted of peripheral blood mononuclear cells (PBMCs), obtained before the second cycle of nivolumab. The source of these receptors is a human donor with classical Hodgkin lymphoma.

This chain connects TRBV6-6 to TRBJ2-7; 9 nucleotides align to TRBD1. CDR3 length: 14 residues. Losses at the gene ends were 6 bases for V and 2 bases for J; bases not matched to a gene: 5. Looked up from germline, CDR1 is MNHNY and CDR2 is SVGAGI (reference sequence). The CDR3 DNA reads as TGTGCCAGCAGGAGGGACAGGGCTACCTACGAGCAGTACTTC. Protein sequence: CASRRDRATYEQYF.

CDR3 DNA sequence: TGTGCCAGCAGCGTTCACCGGGGTTCTAGTGAAAAACTGTTTTTT. Amino acid sequence: CASSVHRGSSEKLFF. This chain uses TRBV5-6 with TRBJ1-4, with no clear D. The V and J ends lost 4 bases and 7 bases respectively, with 17 bases between them. The CDR3 sequence is 15 residues long. Germline values: CDR1 SGHDT, CDR2 YYEEEE.

The genes are TRBV7-9 and TRBJ1-5, with no clear D. The CDR3 is made up of 13 amino acids. Trimming stripped 1 base from V and 5 bases from J, with 6 bases between. Germline V gene sequence: CDR1 SEHNR, CDR2 FQNEAQ (reference sequence). CDR3 amino acids: CASSLERDQPQHF. As DNA, the CDR3 is TGTGCCAGCAGCTTAGAAAGGGATCAGCCCCAGCATTTT.

This rearrangement joins TRBV5-5 to TRBJ1-2; D is ambiguous. The V end was cut by 4 bases, the J end by 0 bases, with 7 bases between. CDR3 size: 13 residues. Germline CDR1 reads SGHKS; CDR2 reads YYEKEE (reference sequence). The CDR3 DNA follows: TGTGCCAGCAGCCAAACAGCTAACTATGGCTACACCTTC. As protein: CASSQTANYGYTF.

The rearrangement links TRBV29-1 to TRBJ1-1, with 7 positions matching TRBD1. V lost 7 bases, J lost 5 bases, and 7 bases stayed unmatched. Germline CDR1 and CDR2: SQVTM and ANQGSEA. The CDR3 is made up of 12 amino acids. The CDR3: CSGRQGMTEAFF. Here the CDR3 DNA reads TGCAGCGGCCGACAGGGTATGACTGAAGCTTTCTTT.

This chain uses TRBV5-6 with TRBJ1-2, with D perhaps matching TRBD1 (6 bases). Germline lookup yields CDR1 SGHDT and CDR2 YYEEEE. The V gene lost 0 bases and the J gene lost 1 base, with 10 bases spanning the gap. The CDR3 has 15 amino acids. The CDR3 sequence: CASSLADRNNYGYTF. CDR3 nucleotides: TGTGCCAGCAGCTTGGCAGACAGGAATAACTATGGCTACACCTTC.

The chain has TRBV7-9 and TRBJ1-6, with 7 bases aligning to TRBD1. The V and J ends lost 3 bases and 10 bases, in that order; junction bases with no gene match: 3. This CDR3 comprises 13 residues. Germline values: CDR1 SEHNR, CDR2 FQNEAQ (reference sequence). The CDR3 coding sequence is TGTGCCAGCAGCTTCCAGGGGGAGTCACCCCTCCACTTT. It encodes CASSFQGESPLHF. Drawing the rest from reference TRBV7-9 and TRBJ1-6, the complete variable domain is DTGVSQNPRHKITKRGQNVTFRCDPISEHNRLYWYRQTLGQGPEFLTYFQNEAQLEKSRLLSDRFSAERPKGSFSTLEIQRTEQGDSAMYLCASSFQGESPLHFGNGTRLTVT.

This chain joins TRBV19 and TRBJ2-1; 13 positions match TRBD2. CDR1 LNHDA and CDR2 SQIVND come from the germline V gene (reference sequence). CDR3 length: 19 amino acids. Trimming removed 5 bases from V and 4 bases from J; junction bases left unmatched: 14. DNA of the CDR3: TGTGCCAGTAGTTCCCATCAACGGACTAGCGGGAGCCCATACAATGAGCAGTTCTTC. Its protein is CASSSHQRTSGSPYNEQFF.

This clone came up a few times. The chain links TRBV7-2 to TRBJ2-7; no reliable D call. This CDR3 is 12 amino acids long. With 4 bases removed from V and 0 bases from J, the gap between germline ends came to 4 bases. Germline CDR1 SGHTA, CDR2 FQGNSA. The CDR3 loop reads CASSSSSYEQYF. The CDR3 DNA reads as TGTGCCAGCAGCTCAAGCTCCTACGAGCAGTACTTC.

The chain employs TRBV18 and TRBJ2-5, with 10 bases matching TRBD1. Losses at the gene ends were 3 bases for V and 5 bases for J; bases not matched to a gene: 6. CDR3 length: 15 amino acids. The germline gives CDR1 KGHSH, CDR2 LQKENI. CDR3: CASSPGTGAVETQYF. CDR3 coding DNA: TGTGCCAGCTCACCCGGGACAGGGGCGGTGGAGACCCAGTACTTC. The complete variable domain, with remaining parts taken from reference TRBV18 and TRBJ2-5, reads NAGVMQNPRHLVRRRGQEARLRCSPMKGHSHVYWYRQLPEEGLKFMVYLQKENIIDESGMPKERFSAEFPKEGPSILRIQQVVRGDSAAYFCASSPGTGAVETQYFGPGTRLLVL.

The rearrangement links TRBV11-2 to TRBJ2-5; 8 bases are a match to TRBD1. After removal of 3 bases from V and 0 bases from J, the junction contained 12 bases not matched to a gene. This CDR3 comprises 18 residues. Germline-derived CDR1 and CDR2 are SGHAT and FQNNGV. Written as DNA, the CDR3 is TGTGCCAGCAGCTTTCGTGACAGGGGATTTTTGTACCAAGAGACCCAGTACTTC. It is translated as CASSFRDRGFLYQETQYF.

The genes are TRBV6-6 and TRBJ2-1, with TRBD1 as a possible D gene (6 bases). CDR1 is MNHNY, CDR2 SVGAGI, per germline (reference sequence). V was clipped by 4 bases and J by 4 bases, with 11 bases between them. There are 14 residues in the CDR3. Written as DNA, the CDR3 is TGTGCCAGCAGTTTACAGGGATCTTACAATGAGCAGTTCTTC. This codes for CASSLQGSYNEQFF.

This chain connects TRBV7-6 to TRBJ1-6, with D hard to call. Germline values: CDR1 SGHVS, CDR2 FNYEAQ. Deletions cut 1 base from V and 8 bases from J, with 15 bases between. This CDR3 is 16 amino acids long. CDR3 DNA: TGTGCCAGCAGCTTAGTCCGGCCGGGGAAACATTCACCCCTCCACTTT. Amino acids: CASSLVRPGKHSPLHF. Looking up the rest from reference TRBV7-6 and TRBJ1-6 gives the full variable domain: GAGVSQSPRYKVTKRGQDVALRCDPISGHVSLYWYRQALGQGPEFLTYFNYEAQQDKSGLPNDRFSAERPEGSISTLTIQRTEQRDSAMYRCASSLVRPGKHSPLHFGNGTRLTVT.

This clone was detected only once. The J gene is TRBJ2-6, the V gene TRBV6-5, with 7 bases matching TRBD1. The CDR3 runs to 14 residues. Germline values: CDR1 MNHEY, CDR2 SVGAGI. V was clipped by 7 bases and J by 3 bases; unmatched bases: 3. This CDR3 is CASTTGVGANVLTF. DNA of the CDR3: TGTGCCAGCACCACAGGGGTTGGGGCCAACGTCCTGACTTTC.

This clone came up once. This chain uses TRBV9 with TRBJ1-1; 9 bases align to TRBD1. Germline V gene data show CDR1 as SGDLS and CDR2 as YYNGEE. The CDR3 is made up of 15 amino acids. J was trimmed by 3 bases and V by 3 bases; bases with no gene match: 6. In nucleotides, the CDR3 is TGTGCCAGCAGCGCCACAGGGGGCGTGTACACTGAAGCTTTCTTT. This sequence encodes CASSATGGVYTEAFF.

The CDR3 here is CSVGGLNQPQHF. The CDR3 nucleotides are TGCAGCGTTGGAGGGCTTAATCAGCCCCAGCATTTT. V and J are TRBV29-1 and TRBJ1-5, with no clear D. Germline V gene sequence: CDR1 SQVTM, CDR2 ANQGSEA. The CDR3 totals 12 residues. The V and J ends lost 4 bases and 4 bases respectively, with 8 bases between them. Using reference TRBV29-1 and TRBJ1-5 for the parts outside the CDR3, the full variable domain is SAVISQKPSRDICQRGTSLTIQCQVDSQVTMMFWYRQQPGQSLTLIATANQGSEATYESGFVIDKFPISRPNLTFSTLTVSNMSPEDSSIYLCSVGGLNQPQHFGDGTRLSIL.

The chain employs TRBV6-1 and TRBJ2-5; TRBD2 is a possible D gene (6 bases). The V and J ends lost 4 bases and 2 bases respectively, with 17 bases between them. This CDR3 has 16 residues. Germline V gene lookup returns CDR1 MNHNS and CDR2 SASEGT. The CDR3: CASSGLISGGQETQYF. Here the CDR3 DNA reads TGTGCCAGCAGTGGTCTAATCTCTGGAGGGCAAGAGACCCAGTACTTC.

The chain combines TRBV6-6 with TRBJ2-2; D is unresolved. CDR1 and CDR2 from the germline V gene are MNHNY and SVGAGI (reference sequence). The CDR3 has 14 amino acids. Deletions cut 1 base from V and 4 bases from J, with 7 bases between. CDR3 nucleotides: TGTGCCAGCAGTTACTTTCAGCGCACCGGGGAGCTGTTTTTT. It encodes CASSYFQRTGELFF.

In its sample, this clone was seen once. The CDR3, as DNA: TGTGCCAGCAGTTACAGGGGAGATACGCAGTATTTT. Protein product: CASSYRGDTQYF. The chain uses TRBV6-6 and TRBJ2-3, with D perhaps TRBD1 (5 bases). This CDR3 contains 12 residues. Deletions cut 2 bases from V and 5 bases from J, with 5 bases between. CDR1 MNHNY and CDR2 SVGAGI come from the germline V gene (reference sequence).

The J gene is TRBJ2-5, the V gene TRBV5-6; TRBD2 matches 8 bases. With V trimmed by 4 bases and J by 4 bases, 9 bases remained unmatched. Germline loops: CDR1 SGHDT, CDR2 YYEEEE. This CDR3 is 15 amino acids long. The CDR3 loop is CASSPGGGRAETQYF. CDR3 in DNA: TGTGCCAGCAGCCCGGGAGGGGGGCGGGCAGAGACCCAGTACTTC.

This chain connects TRBV6-5 to TRBJ1-2, with 9 bases that match TRBD1. The CDR3 totals 16 residues. V trimming: 3 bases; J trimming: 5 bases; junction bases outside the gene matches: 10. CDR1 and CDR2 (germline): MNHEY, SVGAGI. CDR3 sequence (DNA): TGTGCCAGCAGTTATTGGGGACAGGGAGCGGAGTATGGCTACACCTTC. This gives the protein CASSYWGQGAEYGYTF.

The chain recombines TRBV6-5 with TRBJ1-2; D uncertain. From germline, CDR1 is MNHEY and CDR2 SVGAGI. Between the trimmed V and J ends, which lost 5 bases and 4 bases, there was a span of 14 bases. The CDR3 has 14 residues. The CDR3 sequence: CASSQMTPRYGYTF. The CDR3 DNA reads as TGTGCCAGCAGTCAGATGACGCCGCGCTATGGCTACACCTTC.

This clone occurred a few times. The rearrangement links TRBV18 to TRBJ1-5, with 7 positions matching TRBD1. V shed 3 bases, J shed 4 bases, and the junction held 3 bases outside the gene matches. The germline V gene encodes CDR1 KGHSH and CDR2 LQKENI. This CDR3 has 14 residues. The CDR3 DNA reads as TGTGCCAGCTCACCGGGGACAGATAATCAGCCCCAGCATTTT. It yields the protein CASSPGTDNQPQHF.

This chain joins TRBV6-1 and TRBJ1-5; D gene ambiguous. Per the germline V gene, CDR1 is MNHNS and CDR2 is SASEGT. V was shortened by 7 bases and J by 1 base, with 11 bases between the two germline ends. This CDR3 has 14 residues. CDR3 coding DNA: TGTGCCAGCAATGGCGGGGAGAGCAATCAGCCCCAGCATTTT. This translates into CASNGGESNQPQHF.

This chain connects TRBV5-6 to TRBJ1-5; D might be TRBD1 (6 bases). The germline V gene has CDR1 SGHDT and CDR2 YYEEEE. Trimming pared 1 base from V and 4 bases from J, leaving 12 bases between. The CDR3 sequence is 15 residues long. The CDR3 loop reads CASSLRGAKNQPQHF. The CDR3 DNA follows: TGTGCCAGCAGCTTGCGGGGGGCAAAAAATCAGCCCCAGCATTTT.

This CDR3 is CASSSPGQGGEKLFF. The DNA for the CDR3 is TGTGCCAGCAGTTCCCCGGGACAGGGGGGTGAAAAACTGTTTTTT. The chain combines TRBV6-5 with TRBJ1-4; the match to TRBD1 covers 11 bases. Unmatched junction bases numbered 5, after V lost 4 bases and J lost 7 bases. This CDR3 contains 15 residues. Germline-derived CDR1 and CDR2 are MNHEY and SVGAGI.

The chain is built from TRBV5-6 and TRBJ1-2; possible D gene TRBD1, 5 bases. Germline values: CDR1 SGHDT, CDR2 YYEEEE. This CDR3 has 14 residues. V lost 4 bases and J lost 4, with 14 bases in between. The chain's CDR3 is CASSPGGGGYGYTF. The CDR3 DNA follows: TGTGCCAGCAGCCCTGGGGGGGGAGGCTATGGCTACACCTTC.